This passage covers 6 T cell receptor beta chains from one sample sequenced in a study of tissue T cells after allogeneic stem cell transplantation. The method was immunoSEQ multiplex PCR; TCRdb's version includes in-frame clones alone and lacks a portion of them. The table has roughly 9,200 clones, less than 65% seen once; the top ten hold 7.5% to 10%. The sample consisted of tissue from the jejunum, taken at autopsy. These receptors came from a woman aged 18 to 50 with breast cancer.

The rearrangement links TRBV6-2 or TRBV6-3 to TRBJ2-5, with TRBD2 matching over 16 bases. J gave up 5 bases and V 0 bases, and 9 bases lay outside the gene matches. The germline gives CDR1 MNHEY, CDR2 SVGEGT. CDR3 size: 19 residues. In DNA form, the CDR3 reads TGTGCCAGCAGTTACTCGTATGGGACTAGCGGGGGGGCCTCGGAGACCCAGTACTTC. Translating it yields CASSYSYGTSGGASETQYF.

V gene TRBV2 combines with J gene TRBJ2-3, with D tentatively TRBD2 (5 bases). V was shortened by 2 bases and J by 1 base, with 10 bases between the two germline ends. CDR3 length: 15 residues. The germline V gene encodes CDR1 SNHLY and CDR2 FYNNEI. The CDR3: CASSERSGGTDTQYF. CDR3 nucleotides: TGTGCCAGCAGTGAACGGAGCGGTGGCACAGATACGCAGTATTTT.

This chain links TRBV18 with TRBJ2-3; the D is unclear. Germline V gives CDR1 KGHSH, CDR2 LQKENI. CDR3 size: 14 residues. V was trimmed by 3 bases and J by 2 bases, leaving 9 bases between them. CDR3 sequence: CASSPLLSTDTQYF. CDR3 coding DNA: TGTGCCAGCTCACCTTTACTCTCCACAGATACGCAGTATTTT. The full variable domain, in which reference TRBV18 and TRBJ2-3 provide the parts outside the CDR3, is NAGVMQNPRHLVRRRGQEARLRCSPMKGHSHVYWYRQLPEEGLKFMVYLQKENIIDESGMPKERFSAEFPKEGPSILRIQQVVRGDSAAYFCASSPLLSTDTQYFGPGTRLTVL.

This clone was seen only a few times. The chain recombines TRBV7-2 with TRBJ1-6; no clear D gene. Germline-derived CDR1 and CDR2 are SGHTA and FQGNSA. V lost 7 bases, J lost 6 bases, and 7 bases lay in between. The CDR3 extends over 12 amino acids. The CDR3 reads CASTWGNSPLHF. The CDR3 bases are TGTGCCAGCACCTGGGGTAATTCACCCCTCCACTTT.

This clone was seen a few times. The CDR3 nucleotides are TGTGCCAGCAGTTACTCTCAGGCGGATGGCACCGGGGAGCTGTTTTTT. It is translated as CASSYSQADGTGELFF. The V gene is TRBV6-6, the J gene TRBJ2-2, with D uncertain. The V gene's germline CDR1 is MNHNY and CDR2 SVGAGI (reference sequence). The CDR3 has 16 residues. V lost 0 bases, J lost 4 bases, and 12 bases lay in between.

This rearrangement joins TRBV4-2 to TRBJ2-3; D is unresolved. The V end lost 7 bases, the J end lost 1 base, and 21 bases lay between the germline ends. There are 17 residues in the CDR3. Germline CDR1 and CDR2: LGHNA and YNFKEQ. The CDR3 reads CASNPRRAGFGTDTQYF. The CDR3 bases are TGTGCCAGCAACCCCAGACGGGCTGGCTTTGGCACAGATACGCAGTATTTT.